A single sample is the source of the 14 T cell receptor beta chains below, sequenced in a study of T cell changes during pregnancy in multiple sclerosis. Sequenced by immunoSEQ multiplex PCR; TCRdb stores in-frame clones only, minus some. The sample carries approximately 29,000 clones, 89% recorded once. The material sequenced was CD4+ T cells from peripheral blood mononuclear cells, taken in the second trimester of pregnancy. The source is a female donor with multiple sclerosis, enrolled in a pregnancy study.

This chain connects TRBV28 to TRBJ1-4, with D possibly TRBD1 on 6 matching bases. Between the trimmed V and J ends, which lost 5 bases and 6 bases, there was a span of 16 bases. The CDR3 length is 15 residues. From germline, CDR1 is MDHEN and CDR2 SYDVKM. CDR3 region: CASSIPGPGDEKLFF. CDR3 nucleotides: TGTGCCAGCAGTATACCGGGACCAGGGGATGAAAAACTGTTTTTT. Supplemented by reference TRBV28 and TRBJ1-4, the full variable domain reads DVKVTQSSRYLVKRTGEKVFLECVQDMDHENMFWYRQDPGLGLRLIYFSYDVKMKEKGDIPEGYSVSREKKERFSLILESASTNQTSMYLCASSIPGPGDEKLFFGSGTQLSVL.

This chain joins TRBV11-2 and TRBJ2-7; a possible D gene is TRBD2 (6 bases). V lost 6 bases and J lost 4, with 25 bases in between. The CDR3 is 17 amino acids. Germline assignment: CDR1 SGHAT and CDR2 FQNNGV. CDR3 nucleotide sequence: TGTGCCAGCAGACCGTTTTGGACGGAGGGGAAGAATTACGAGCAGTACTTC. Its protein product is CASRPFWTEGKNYEQYF.

The J gene is TRBJ2-1, the V gene TRBV5-4, with a possible D match to TRBD1 (6 bases). The CDR3 loop spans 16 amino acids. Germline lookup yields CDR1 SGHNT and CDR2 YYREEE (reference sequence). V was clipped by 4 bases and J by 3 bases, with 17 bases between them. CDR3 sequence: CASSPLKGHGYNEQFF. The CDR3 coding sequence is TGTGCCAGCAGCCCGCTAAAGGGACATGGCTACAATGAGCAGTTCTTC.

This clone is termed medium-sized. This sequence joins TRBV6-1 and TRBJ2-7, with 9 bases that match TRBD1. Germline loops: CDR1 MNHNS, CDR2 SASEGT. The CDR3 is 16 amino acids. Trimming cost V 1 base and J 2 bases; bases outside gene matches: 6. The CDR3 region has the DNA TGTGCCAGCAGTGAAGGTACAGGGGGCGGCCCCTACGAGCAGTACTTC. Its protein product is CASSEGTGGGPYEQYF.

The J gene is TRBJ1-3, the V gene TRBV5-6, with TRBD1 identical over 7 bases. The V segment lost 3 bases and the J segment 2 bases; nucleotides outside the gene matches: 5. Per germline, CDR1 SGHDT and CDR2 YYEEEE. This CDR3 is built from 15 residues. The CDR3 here is CASSSLDRAGNTIYF. The CDR3 DNA reads as TGTGCCAGCAGCTCGCTAGACAGGGCTGGAAACACCATATATTTT.

The chain links TRBV7-6 to TRBJ1-5; D is undetermined. CDR3 length: 13 amino acids. Trimming removed 5 bases at V and 3 bases at J, with 8 bases between. From germline, CDR1 is SGHVS and CDR2 FNYEAQ. CDR3 sequence (DNA): TGTGCCAGCAGCCTAAACCTCAATCAGCCCCAGCATTTT. Translating gives CASSLNLNQPQHF.

This rearrangement joins TRBV5-6 to TRBJ2-1; TRBD2 might be the D (6 bases). CDR1 and CDR2 (germline): SGHDT, YYEEEE. This CDR3 spans 15 amino acids. Trimming took off 2 bases at V and 0 bases at J, with 9 bases between the two ends. In DNA form, the CDR3 reads TGTGCCAGCAGCTTCGGGAGTAGCTCCTACAATGAGCAGTTCTTC. This gives the protein CASSFGSSSYNEQFF.

The chain has TRBV12-5 and TRBJ1-2; D remains ambiguous. With 3 bases removed from V and 0 bases from J, the gap between germline ends came to 8 bases. CDR3 size: 14 residues. Germline values: CDR1 LGHNT, CDR2 FRNRAP. CDR3 region: CASGFNSPNYGYTF. CDR3 DNA sequence: TGTGCTAGTGGTTTCAACAGCCCTAACTATGGCTACACCTTC.

Notes on this clone: One end of the junction is discordant with germline, which a read error may explain. Other DNA sequences from this sample encode an identical CDR3 as well. The chain uses TRBV29-1 and TRBJ1-2; D is uncertain. This CDR3 region has 13 residues. Germline assignment: CDR1 SQVTM and CDR2 ANQGSEA. The CDR3 loop reads CSVVSGSDYGYTF. In DNA, the CDR3 is TGCAGTGTTGTTTCCGGGAGTGACTATGGCTACACCTTC.

This chain uses TRBV19 with TRBJ2-7; the match to TRBD2 covers 7 bases. The CDR3 is 13 amino acids. The V and J ends lost 7 bases and 5 bases, in that order; junction bases with no gene match: 8. The germline gives CDR1 LNHDA, CDR2 SQIVND (reference sequence). The CDR3 region has the DNA TGTGCCAGTAAGGGATGGGAGGGAGACGAGCAGTACTTC. Residues: CASKGWEGDEQYF.

The chain has TRBV7-9 and TRBJ1-2; no definite D call. The germline CDR1 and CDR2 sequences are SEHNR and FQNEAQ (reference sequence). This CDR3 is built from 12 residues. V lost 3 bases and J 3 bases, leaving 5 bases between the germline ends. In DNA, the CDR3 is TGTGCCAGCAGCTTGTCGGACTATGGCTACACCTTC. It encodes CASSLSDYGYTF. The variable domain in full, completed from reference TRBV7-9 and TRBJ1-2, reads DTGVSQNPRHKITKRGQNVTFRCDPISEHNRLYWYRQTLGQGPEFLTYFQNEAQLEKSRLLSDRFSAERPKGSFSTLEIQRTEQGDSAMYLCASSLSDYGYTFGSGTRLTVV.

The chain recombines TRBV25-1 with TRBJ2-7; 8 nucleotides align to TRBD1. The trim removed 4 bases at V and 2 bases at J, leaving 13 bases unmatched. This CDR3 spans 17 amino acids. Germline CDR1 is MGHDK and CDR2 is SYGVNS. This chain's CDR3 is CASSANRGTGLTYEQYF. The CDR3 bases are TGTGCCAGCAGTGCTAACCGCGGGACAGGACTCACCTACGAGCAGTACTTC.

This chain connects TRBV5-1 to TRBJ1-1; D remains unclear. The V gene lost 4 bases and the J gene lost 1 base, with 11 bases spanning the gap. CDR1 SGHRS and CDR2 YFSETQ come from the germline V gene. CDR3 length equals 14 residues. CDR3 bases: TGCGCCAGCAGCCCCGCGGCGGGGAACACTGAAGCTTTCTTT. It codes for CASSPAAGNTEAFF.

The chain couples TRBV11-2 to TRBJ1-1; 7 nucleotides line up with TRBD1. After removal of 5 bases from V and 2 bases from J, the junction contained 14 bases not matched to a gene. Germline assignment: CDR1 SGHAT and CDR2 FQNNGV. This CDR3 has 17 residues. CDR3: CASSRQGGGRVNTEAFF. The CDR3 nucleotides read TGTGCCAGCAGCCGACAGGGAGGTGGAAGGGTTAACACTGAAGCTTTCTTT.